Described below is a single TCR beta chain sequence and its context. Its antigen remains unidentified. The table came from immunoSEQ multiplex PCR; TCRdb's copy has only in-frame clones and leaves some out. This sample carries around 69,000 clones, roughly 89% of them seen once, and the ten largest clones take under 8%. The sample comes from a study of T cell responses to AZD1222 COVID-19 vaccine. Study context: Second-dose intervals near 4 or 12 weeks were combined.

Germline loops: CDR1 SGHTA, CDR2 FQGNSA. The CDR3 is made up of 13 amino acids. Trimming took off 5 bases at V and 10 bases at J, with 12 bases between the two ends. Findings and limits, study-wide: Spike-wide vaccine-associated CD4 TCRs dominated at 160-218 and 743-854. Nearly half of unique spike-specific TCRs reportedly avoided B.1.351 and B.1.1.7 mutated regions. Among those given AZD1222, only 5 to 7 were seropositive at baseline.

The V and J genes are TRBV7-2 and TRBJ1-6; possible D gene TRBD1, 5 bases. This specimen was peripheral blood, taken on day 0 of AZD1222 vaccination. The clonotype was recovered from an adult in good health. CDR3 DNA: TGTGCCAGCAGCCCGCCAGGGAAATCACCCCTCCACTTT. It is translated as CASSPPGKSPLHF.